The clone carrying this TCR beta chain appeared many times. The data were taken from a study of T cells after yellow fever vaccination. The CDR3 totals 14 residues. Trimming took 5 bases from V and 4 from J; bases not matched to a gene: 6. From germline, CDR1 is ENHRY and CDR2 SYGVKD. TCRdb re-derived calls from the 5' RACE reads in MiXCR, one entry per CDR3 protein. The profile covers tens of thousands of distinct CDR3 sequences, with 4.5% appearing a single time and approximately 38% taken by the ten largest. This receptor was taken from a man aged 18 to 35 who received the YFV17D yellow fever vaccine. This material consisted of PBMCs, either bulk or a sorted T-cell subset (CD4+, CD8+, memory, or dextramer-sorted; not recorded which), taken on the day of the yellow fever booster vaccination. The V gene is TRBV10-3, the J gene TRBJ2-5, with 8 bases aligning to TRBD2. The CDR3 DNA is TGTGCCATCAGTAACACCGCGGGGGGAGAGACCCAGTACTTC. Encoded protein: CAISNTAGGETQYF.